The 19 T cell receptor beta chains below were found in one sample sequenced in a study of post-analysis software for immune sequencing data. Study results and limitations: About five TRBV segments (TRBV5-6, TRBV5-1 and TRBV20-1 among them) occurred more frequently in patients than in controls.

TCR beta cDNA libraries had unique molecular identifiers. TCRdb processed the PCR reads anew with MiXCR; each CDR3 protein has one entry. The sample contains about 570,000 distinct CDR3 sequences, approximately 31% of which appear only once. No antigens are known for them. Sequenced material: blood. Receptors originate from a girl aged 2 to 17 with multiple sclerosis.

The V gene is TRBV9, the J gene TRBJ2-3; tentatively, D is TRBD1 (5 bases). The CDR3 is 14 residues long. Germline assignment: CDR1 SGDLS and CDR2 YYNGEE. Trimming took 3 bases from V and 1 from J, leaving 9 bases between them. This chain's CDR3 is CASSAQTGTDTQYF. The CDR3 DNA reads TGTGCCAGCAGCGCCCAGACAGGCACAGATACGCAGTATTTT. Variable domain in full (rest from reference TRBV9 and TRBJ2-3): DSGVTQTPKHLITATGQRVTLRCSPRSGDLSVYWYQQSLDQGLQFLIQYYNGEERAKGNILERFSAQQFPDLHSELNLSSLELGDSALYFCASSAQTGTDTQYFGPGTRLTVL.

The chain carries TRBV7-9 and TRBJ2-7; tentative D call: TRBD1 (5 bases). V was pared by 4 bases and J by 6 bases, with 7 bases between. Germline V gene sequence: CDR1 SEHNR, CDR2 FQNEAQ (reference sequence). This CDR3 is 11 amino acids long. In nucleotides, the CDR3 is TGTGCCAGCAGCTCGCAGGGCGAGCAGTACTTC. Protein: CASSSQGEQYF.

This CDR3 is CASRAGQHQETQFF. The CDR3 nucleotides read TGTGCCAGCAGGGCGGGACAGCACCAAGAGACCCAGTTCTTC. The chain employs TRBV6-2 or TRBV6-3 and TRBJ2-5, with a weak D call TRBD1 (7 bases). The DNA matches TRBJ2-1 better at its end, which makes the J call doubtful. There are 14 residues in the CDR3. Germline-derived CDR1 and CDR2 are MNHEY and SVGEGT.

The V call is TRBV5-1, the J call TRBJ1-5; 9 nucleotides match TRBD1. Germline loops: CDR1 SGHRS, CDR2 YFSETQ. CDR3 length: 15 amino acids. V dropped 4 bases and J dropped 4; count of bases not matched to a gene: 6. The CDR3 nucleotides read TGCGCCAGCAGCCTCTCCGGGACAGGGAATCAGCCCCAGCATTTT. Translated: CASSLSGTGNQPQHF.

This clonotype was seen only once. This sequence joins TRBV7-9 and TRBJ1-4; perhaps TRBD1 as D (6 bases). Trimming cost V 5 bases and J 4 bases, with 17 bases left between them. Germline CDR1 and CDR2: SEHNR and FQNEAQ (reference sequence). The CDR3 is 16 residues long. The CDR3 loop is CASSTLVDSLNEKLFF. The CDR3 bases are TGTGCCAGCAGCACCTTGGTGGACAGTCTTAATGAAAAACTGTTTTTT.

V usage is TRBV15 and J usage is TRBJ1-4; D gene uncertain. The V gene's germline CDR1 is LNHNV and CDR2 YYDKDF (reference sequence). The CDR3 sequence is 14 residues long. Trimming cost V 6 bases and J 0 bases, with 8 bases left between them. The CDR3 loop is CATRVGSTNEKLFF. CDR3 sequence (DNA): TGTGCCACCAGGGTGGGCTCAACTAATGAAAAACTGTTTTTT.

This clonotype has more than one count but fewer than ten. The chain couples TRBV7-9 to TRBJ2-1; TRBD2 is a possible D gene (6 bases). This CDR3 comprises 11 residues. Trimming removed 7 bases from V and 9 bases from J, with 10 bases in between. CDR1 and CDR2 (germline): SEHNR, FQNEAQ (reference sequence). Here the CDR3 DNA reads TGTGCCAGCACCACGGAGGGTGAGCAGTTCTTC. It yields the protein CASTTEGEQFF.

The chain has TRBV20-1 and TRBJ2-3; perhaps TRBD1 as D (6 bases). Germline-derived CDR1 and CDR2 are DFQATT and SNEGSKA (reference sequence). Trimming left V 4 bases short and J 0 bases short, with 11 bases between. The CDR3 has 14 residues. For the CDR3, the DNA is TGCAGTGCTATGGGGGCCACTAGCACAGATACGCAGTATTTT. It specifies CSAMGATSTDTQYF.

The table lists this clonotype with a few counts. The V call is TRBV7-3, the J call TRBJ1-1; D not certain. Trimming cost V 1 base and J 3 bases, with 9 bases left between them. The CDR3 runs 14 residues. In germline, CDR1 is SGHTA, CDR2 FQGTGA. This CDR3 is CASSLMGRDTEAFF. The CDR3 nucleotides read TGTGCCAGCAGCTTAATGGGCCGCGACACTGAAGCTTTCTTT. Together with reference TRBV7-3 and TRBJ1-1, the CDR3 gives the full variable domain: GAGVSQTPSNKVTEKGKYVELRCDPISGHTALYWYRQSLGQGPEFLIYFQGTGAADDSGLPNDRFFAVRPEGSVSTLKIQRTERGDSAVYLCASSLMGRDTEAFFGQGTRLTVV.

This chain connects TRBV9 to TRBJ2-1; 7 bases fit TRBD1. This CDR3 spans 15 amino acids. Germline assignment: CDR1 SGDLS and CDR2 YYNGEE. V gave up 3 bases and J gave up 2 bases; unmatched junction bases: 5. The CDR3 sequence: CASSATGDAYNEQFF. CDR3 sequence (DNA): TGTGCCAGCAGCGCTACAGGGGACGCCTACAATGAGCAGTTCTTC.

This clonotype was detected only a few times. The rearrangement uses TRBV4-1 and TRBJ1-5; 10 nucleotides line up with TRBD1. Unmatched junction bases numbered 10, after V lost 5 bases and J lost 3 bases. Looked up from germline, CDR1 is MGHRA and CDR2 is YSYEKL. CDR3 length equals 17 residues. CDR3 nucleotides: TGCGCCAGCAGCGCCGGGACAGGGGAAGATTCCAATCAGCCCCAGCATTTT. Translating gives CASSAGTGEDSNQPQHF.

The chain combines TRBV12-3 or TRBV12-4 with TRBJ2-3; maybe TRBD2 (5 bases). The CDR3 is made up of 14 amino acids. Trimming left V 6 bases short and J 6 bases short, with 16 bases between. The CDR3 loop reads CASSPFGGGDTQYF. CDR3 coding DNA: TGTGCCAGCAGCCCGTTCGGTGGCGGGGATACGCAGTATTTT.

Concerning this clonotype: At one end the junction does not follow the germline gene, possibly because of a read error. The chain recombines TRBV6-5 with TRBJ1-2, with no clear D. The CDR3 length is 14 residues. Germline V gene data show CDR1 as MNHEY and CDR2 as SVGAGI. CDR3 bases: TGTGCCAGTAGTTACTCGATTTCCGGGTATGGCTACACCTTC. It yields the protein CASSYSISGYGYTF.

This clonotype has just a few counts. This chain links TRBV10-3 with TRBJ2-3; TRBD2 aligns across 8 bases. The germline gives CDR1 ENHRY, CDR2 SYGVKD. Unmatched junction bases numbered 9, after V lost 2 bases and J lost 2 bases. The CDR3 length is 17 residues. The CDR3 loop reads CAISEPPGRGPTDTQYF. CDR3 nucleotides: TGTGCCATCAGTGAGCCTCCCGGGAGGGGTCCCACAGATACGCAGTATTTT.

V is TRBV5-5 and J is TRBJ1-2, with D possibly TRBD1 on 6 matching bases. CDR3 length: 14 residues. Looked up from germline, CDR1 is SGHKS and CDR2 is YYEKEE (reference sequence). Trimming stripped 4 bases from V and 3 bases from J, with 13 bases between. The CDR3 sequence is CASSQQGQYYGYTF. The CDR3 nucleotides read TGTGCCAGCAGCCAACAGGGACAATACTATGGCTACACCTTC.

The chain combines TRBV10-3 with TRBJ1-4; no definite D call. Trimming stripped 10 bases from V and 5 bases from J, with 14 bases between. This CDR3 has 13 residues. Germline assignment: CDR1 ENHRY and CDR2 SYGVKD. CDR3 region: CANSQNENEKLFF. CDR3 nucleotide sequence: TGTGCCAACTCACAGAATGAGAATGAAAAACTGTTTTTT.

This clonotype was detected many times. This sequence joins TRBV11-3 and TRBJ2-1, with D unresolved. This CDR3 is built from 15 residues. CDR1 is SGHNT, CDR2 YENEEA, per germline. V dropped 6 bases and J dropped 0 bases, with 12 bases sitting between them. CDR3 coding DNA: TGTGCCAGCAGTCTCACACCTGGCTCCTACAATGAGCAGTTCTTC. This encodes CASSLTPGSYNEQFF.

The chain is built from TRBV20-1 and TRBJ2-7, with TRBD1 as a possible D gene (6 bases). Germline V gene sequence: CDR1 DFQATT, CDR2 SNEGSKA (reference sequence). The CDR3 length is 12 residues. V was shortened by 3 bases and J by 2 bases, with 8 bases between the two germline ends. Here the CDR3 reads CSARDRPYEQYF. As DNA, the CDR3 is TGCAGTGCTAGGGACAGACCCTACGAGCAGTACTTC.

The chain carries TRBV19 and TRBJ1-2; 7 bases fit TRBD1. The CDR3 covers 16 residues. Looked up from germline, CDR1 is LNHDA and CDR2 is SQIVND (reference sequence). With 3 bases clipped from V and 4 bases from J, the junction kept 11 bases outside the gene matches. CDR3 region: CASSIPKGAGSYGYTF. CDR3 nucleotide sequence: TGTGCCAGTAGTATCCCCAAGGGGGCCGGTTCCTATGGCTACACCTTC.